This T cell receptor beta chain was observed in a study of CD8+ T cells in alopecia areata. Study overall: Treated patients were dosed with oral tofacitinib, taking 5 to 10 mg twice daily.

Findings of the study overall: With tofacitinib ongoing, many expanded lesional clones persisted in both scalp and blood. Relative to normal scalp, lesional scalp, especially alopecia totalis/universalis, showed higher clonality.

In its sample, this clone was seen a few times. Its antigen is not known. Extracted RNA was reverse transcribed, and the resulting cDNA served as sequencing template. Method: immunoSEQ multiplex PCR; TCRdb's copy keeps in-frame clones and lacks some. The sample consists of about 270,000 clones, 60% of them appearing once. Germline V CDR1 and CDR2: SGHRS, YFSETQ. The CDR3 is made up of 14 amino acids. Trimming removed 4 bases from V and 2 bases from J; junction bases left unmatched: 5. Described treatment: oral pan-JAK inhibitor, 5-10 mg twice daily. Patients with alopecia areata provided lesional scalp punch biopsies as well as peripheral blood.

The specimen was CD4+ T cells sorted from blood, collected at approximately week 51, from a patient treated with tofacitinib. This rearrangement joins TRBV5-1 to TRBJ2-5, with 7 bases matching TRBD2. The TCR originated in a human donor with alopecia areata. The CDR3 loop is CASSPVGGQETQYF. CDR3 coding DNA: TGCGCCAGCAGCCCCGTGGGGGGGCAAGAGACCCAGTACTTC.